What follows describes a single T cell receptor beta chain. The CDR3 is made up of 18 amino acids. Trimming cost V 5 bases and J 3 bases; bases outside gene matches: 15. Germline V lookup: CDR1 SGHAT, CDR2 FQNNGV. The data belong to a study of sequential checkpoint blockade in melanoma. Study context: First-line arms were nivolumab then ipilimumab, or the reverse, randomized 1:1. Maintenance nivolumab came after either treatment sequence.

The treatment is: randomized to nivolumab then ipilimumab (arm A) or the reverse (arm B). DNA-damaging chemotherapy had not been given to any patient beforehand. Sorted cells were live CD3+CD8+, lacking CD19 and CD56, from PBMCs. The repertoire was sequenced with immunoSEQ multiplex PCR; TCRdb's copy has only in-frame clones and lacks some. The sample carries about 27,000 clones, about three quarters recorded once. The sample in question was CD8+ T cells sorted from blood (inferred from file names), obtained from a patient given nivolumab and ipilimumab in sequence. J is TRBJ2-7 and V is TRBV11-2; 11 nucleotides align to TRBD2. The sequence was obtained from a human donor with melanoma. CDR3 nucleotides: TGTGCCAGCAGCCTTTTAAGGGTCCGGACTAGCGGGTTCTACGAGCAGTACTTC. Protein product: CASSLLRVRTSGFYEQYF. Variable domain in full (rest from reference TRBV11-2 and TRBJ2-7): EAGVAQSPRYKIIEKRQSVAFWCNPISGHATLYWYQQILGQGPKLLIQFQNNGVVDDSQLPKDRFSAERLKGVDSTLKIQPAKLEDSAVYLCASSLLRVRTSGFYEQYFGPGTRLTVT.